This T cell receptor beta chain is drawn from a study of cytotoxic CD8 clonotypes in ibrutinib-treated CLL. TCRdb's copy holds only in-frame clones and misses some; the assay was immunoSEQ multiplex PCR. The table has tens of thousands of clones, 57% seen once. Findings and limits, study-wide: The clonality went up when patients responded to ibrutinib and dropped back toward baseline at progression. Sampling time points were not equivalent between sustained-remission and progressing patients. Public clonotypes, rarely seen, contracted or held steady on treatment.

Details on this clone: Its specificity is not known.

This CDR3 has 16 residues. The source material was PBMCs, sampled after 12 months of ibrutinib treatment. This clonotype was sampled from a human donor with chronic lymphocytic leukemia. The V call is TRBV21-1, the J call TRBJ2-1; the table's D call of TRBD2 was not tested on the DNA. TRBV21-1 is described as a pseudogene. Written as DNA, the CDR3 is TGTGCCAGCAGCAATAGGACTCCTGGATCATACAATGAGCAGTTCTTC. Translated, it gives CASSNRTPGSYNEQFF.